This is a list of T cell receptor beta chains from one sample in a study of PD-1 blockade in classical Hodgkin lymphoma. Libraries were prepared by immunoSEQ multiplex PCR; TCRdb keeps only in-frame clonotypes and omits some of them. The sample comprises over 5,500 clones, approximately 80% of which are singletons, and 45% to 70% rests with the top ten. This specimen consisted of peripheral blood mononuclear cells (PBMCs), obtained at baseline. These receptor sequences come from a human donor with classical Hodgkin lymphoma. The CDR3 runs from the conserved cysteine through the conserved F or W. The D gene is left open where the match is weak. Expanded clones are given a class, and other clones once, few, many or no size at all.

D | size | J | length | V | CDR3 | DNA
TRBD1 | - | TRBJ2-7 | 14 | TRBV30 | CACKGTGGTYEQYF | TGTGCCTGTAAGGGGACAGGGGGGACCTACGAGCAGTACTTC
- | - | TRBJ1-1 | 14 | TRBV6-1 | CASSVAGMNTEAFF | TGTGCCAGCAGTGTCGCAGGGATGAACACTGAAGCTTTCTTT
- | - | TRBJ2-3 | 12 | TRBV19 | CASRGGADTQYF | TGTGCCAGTAGAGGCGGAGCAGATACGCAGTATTTT
TRBD1 | - | TRBJ1-4 | 15 | TRBV19 | CASSIRQGEYEKLFF | TGTGCCAGTAGTATACGACAGGGGGAGTACGAGAAACTGTTTTTT
TRBD2 | - | TRBJ2-1 | 15 | TRBV7-9 | CASSFSETSGNEQFF | TGTGCCAGCAGCTTCTCCGAGACTAGCGGGAATGAGCAGTTCTTC
- | - | TRBJ1-6 | 16 | TRBV6-1 | CASSEPRGRHSSPLHF | TGTGCCAGCAGTGAACCTCGGGGCAGACATTCTTCACCCCTCCACTTT
- | - | TRBJ1-6 | 16 | TRBV6-1 | CASSVEGSSYNSPLHF | TGTGCCAGCAGTGTCGAAGGGAGCTCCTATAATTCACCCCTCCACTTT
- | - | TRBJ2-5 | 15 | TRBV21-1 | CASSKPRQLQETQYF | TGTGCCAGCAGCAAACCACGACAGCTTCAAGAGACCCAGTACTTC
- | - | TRBJ1-4 | 14 | TRBV30 | CASSRTPTNEKLFF | TGTGCCTCGTCGCGGACACCAACTAATGAAAAACTGTTTTTT
- | - | TRBJ1-3 | 14 | TRBV14 | CASSPHSSGNTIYF | TGTGCCAGCAGCCCCCATTCCTCTGGAAACACCATATATTTT
TRBD1 | - | TRBJ1-5 | 15 | TRBV27 | CASSSGQGDNQPQHF | TGTGCCAGCAGCTCGGGACAGGGCGACAATCAGCCCCAGCATTTT
- | - | TRBJ2-7 | 13 | TRBV7-3 | CASSPYQGYEQYF | TGTGCCAGCAGTCCCTACCAGGGGTACGAGCAGTACTTC
- | - | TRBJ1-2 | 12 | TRBV19 | CATSAGGKGYTF | TGTGCCACCTCGGCGGGGGGAAAGGGCTACACCTTC
- | - | TRBJ1-2 | 13 | TRBV4-2 | CASSLSPTDGYTF | TGTGCCAGCAGCCTCTCGCCAACGGATGGCTACACCTTC
TRBD1 | few | TRBJ1-2 | 16 | TRBV6-5 | CASSYAGPRDRDGYTF | TGTGCCAGCAGTTACGCGGGCCCGCGGGACAGGGATGGCTACACCTTC
- | - | TRBJ1-1 | 15 | TRBV11-3 | CASSSPGGMGTEAFF | TGTGCCAGCAGCTCCCCTGGAGGGATGGGCACTGAAGCTTTCTTT
TRBD1 | - | TRBJ1-3 | 13 | TRBV2 | CASRGDSGNTIYF | TGTGCCAGCAGAGGGGACAGTGGAAACACCATATATTTT
- | - | TRBJ1-1 | 12 | TRBV14 | CASSQSLTEAFF | TGTGCCAGCAGCCAATCTCTCACTGAAGCTTTCTTT
- | - | TRBJ2-2 | 15 | TRBV11-3 | CASSLEFGRPGELFF | TGTGCCAGCAGCTTAGAATTCGGCAGGCCCGGGGAGCTGTTTTTT
- | - | TRBJ1-5 | 11 | TRBV29-1 | CSVEVNQPQHF | TGCAGCGTTGAAGTAAATCAGCCCCAGCATTTT
- | - | TRBJ2-2 | 16 | TRBV7-3 | CASSLAARGDTGELFF | TGTGCCAGCAGCCTCGCAGCGCGCGGGGACACCGGGGAGCTGTTTTTT
TRBD1 | - | TRBJ1-1 | 16 | TRBV19 | CASSIRARDRTSEAFF | TGTGCCAGTAGTATCAGGGCCCGGGACAGGACATCTGAAGCTTTCTTT
- | - | TRBJ2-3 | 12 | TRBV5-1 | CASSLDTDTQYF | TGCGCCAGCAGCTTGGACACAGATACGCAGTATTTT
TRBD1 | - | TRBJ1-2 | 17 | TRBV19 | CASSGAGTGDGYYGYTF | TGTGCCAGTAGTGGGGCCGGGACAGGGGATGGATACTATGGCTACACCTTC
TRBD1 | - | TRBJ2-7 | 16 | TRBV14 | CASSQGQGFFYYEQYF | TGTGCCAGCAGCCAAGGACAGGGTTTTTTCTACTACGAGCAGTACTTC
TRBD1 | - | TRBJ1-4 | 18 | TRBV5-1 | CASSLAESSDRGSEKLFF | TGCGCCAGCAGCTTGGCCGAATCTTCGGACAGGGGGTCTGAAAAACTGTTTTTT
- | few | TRBJ1-1 | 12 | TRBV18 | CASSPGDREAFF | TGTGCCAGCTCACCAGGGGATAGAGAAGCTTTCTTT
- | - | TRBJ1-2 | 12 | TRBV30 | CAWTRETHGYTF | TGTGCCTGGACCCGGGAAACCCATGGCTACACCTTC
- | - | TRBJ2-7 | 13 | TRBV15 | CATSRDISYEQYF | TGTGCCACCAGCAGAGACATCTCCTACGAGCAGTACTTC
TRBD1 | - | TRBJ2-5 | 18 | TRBV7-2 | CASSPAPPDRGQRETQYF | TGTGCCAGCAGCCCCGCCCCGCCGGACAGGGGGCAAAGGGAGACCCAGTACTTC
- | - | TRBJ2-7 | 14 | TRBV27 | CASSLSRGSYEQYF | TGTGCCAGCAGTTTATCGCGGGGTTCCTACGAGCAGTACTTC
- | few | TRBJ1-1 | 12 | TRBV30 | CAWSTMASEAFF | TGTGCCTGGAGTACAATGGCCAGTGAAGCTTTCTTT
- | once | TRBJ2-3 | 11 | TRBV2 | CASARTDTQYF | TGTGCCAGCGCCAGGACAGATACGCAGTATTTT
- | - | TRBJ2-7 | 14 | TRBV6-1 | CASRLGPREYEQYF | TGTGCCAGCAGGTTGGGGCCCCGTGAATACGAGCAGTACTTC
- | - | TRBJ1-5 | 15 | TRBV6-5 | CASSYVRDSNQPQHF | TGTGCCAGCAGCTACGTCAGGGACAGCAATCAGCCCCAGCATTTT
TRBD2 | - | TRBJ2-1 | 16 | TRBV5-4 | CASRPRGGNKDNEQFF | TGTGCCAGCAGGCCTCGGGGGGGGAATAAAGACAATGAGCAGTTCTTC
- | - | TRBJ2-2 | 15 | TRBV21-1 | CASSKTAINTGELFF | TGTGCCAGCAGCAAAACGGCTATCAACACCGGGGAGCTGTTTTTT
TRBD1 | - | TRBJ1-5 | 15 | TRBV2 | CASSLRTGENQPQHF | TGTGCCAGTTCCCTCAGGACAGGGGAAAATCAGCCCCAGCATTTT
- | - | TRBJ2-2 | 13 | TRBV6-5 | CASRGETTGELFF | TGTGCCAGCAGGGGGGAGACCACCGGGGAGCTGTTTTTT
- | - | TRBJ1-3 | 16 | TRBV9 | CASSVEAGEHGNTIYF | TGTGCCAGCAGCGTAGAGGCGGGGGAGCATGGAAACACCATATATTTT
TRBD2 | - | TRBJ2-1 | 13 | TRBV2 | CASKGAREGEQFF | TGTGCCAGCAAGGGGGCGCGGGAGGGTGAGCAGTTCTTC
- | - | TRBJ2-3 | 13 | TRBV5-1 | CASSPTVTDTQYF | TGCGCCAGCAGCCCGACGGTCACAGATACGCAGTATTTT
TRBD1 | - | TRBJ1-1 | 15 | TRBV7-2 | CASSPGQGFVSGAFF | TGTGCCAGCAGCCCAGGACAGGGTTTTGTATCGGGAGCTTTCTTT
TRBD1 | - | TRBJ2-4 | 17 | TRBV27 | CASSLRGGAAAKNIQYF | TGTGCCAGCAGTTTAAGAGGGGGCGCGGCAGCCAAAAACATTCAGTACTTC
TRBD2 | - | TRBJ2-3 | 16 | TRBV7-6 | CASSGGSGGLRDTQYF | TGTGCCAGCAGCGGGGGCAGCGGGGGGCTCCGAGATACGCAGTATTTT